The following is a T cell receptor (beta chain) sequence with its context. This receptor's antigen is unknown. The input lacks base qualities; no much larger clone sits a single base away. Other DNA variants within this sample encode the same CDR3. For every bulk PBMC sample, a fixed 350 ng of DNA was loaded. The immunoSEQ TCRb Assay kit was used according to manufacturer instructions to amplify TCR beta CDR3 sequences from genomic DNA. The KAPA Library Quantification Kit for Illumina platforms was used to quantify pooled libraries by qPCR. Pooled libraries were clustered at about 0.55-1.2 pM and sequenced on an Illumina NextSeq 500. As for how the authors treated the data: The TCR data were analyzed using immunoSEQ ANALYZER and the R LymphoSeq package. A rearrangement efficiency score was calculated as productive divided by the sum of productive and non-productive CDR3 sequences. Within each patient, timepoints were compared pairwise for clonality, measured with the Gini coefficient, and for diversity, measured with the Renyi index at alpha=1. Clonal relatedness, based on an edit distance of 3, and repertoire similarity, based on the Bhattacharyya coefficient, were both computed in LymphoSeq. To classify response, a linear discriminant analysis based on week-3 changes in clonality and diversity was built using the R MASS and caret packages. TCRdb carries this immuneACCESS record with in-frame sequences only. Its versions omit some clonotypes, under half of them owing to an unresolved V gene in the studies checked, with the rest unexplained. D and trimming come from the DNA, and the V and J calls and clone size come from that table. In all, the sample holds fewer than 4,500 clones, and approximately 81% of those were seen once. The top ten constitute about 15% of the sample.

The sample's time point, from its label and the paper: pre-treatment baseline. Blood was sampled before treatment (T0) and at week 3 (W3), after the first cycle of checkpoint blockade. Except for a couple of patients with rapid clinical progression, response was assessed 12 weeks after the first infusion by RECIST 1.1; disease control meant complete response, partial response or stable disease. Any patient who had received prior systemic cancer treatment, was on concomitant immunosuppressant therapy or had synchronous other active malignancies was excluded. To track both circulating cells and T cell turnover, TCR beta was sequenced from bulk PBMC as well as from plasma cell-free DNA. Lymphoprep and SepMate tubes were used to isolate PBMC from blood, and red cell lysis was then performed. QIAamp DNA Blood Mini kits were used to extract DNA from PBMC and from sorted T cell subsets. The CDR3, cysteine through phenylalanine, is 16 amino acids long. CDR3 DNA only is kept here, 48 bases in frame from base 1. After removal of 1 base from V and 0 bases from J, the junction retains 2 bases not matched to a gene. Looking up the germline V gene yields CDR1 SGHTA and CDR2 FQGNSA.

These data are taken from a study of blood T cell dynamics during melanoma immunotherapy (dated by TCRdb to the early 2020s). As for the study more broadly: Patients had metastatic melanoma and received first-line pembrolizumab or nivolumab plus ipilimumab as standard of care in the United Kingdom. To find early correlates of response, peripheral T cell receptor repertoires were profiled in metastatic melanoma patients before and after one cycle of checkpoint inhibitor therapy. The training cohort was made up of consecutive patients, while a further independent group of patients from the same centre was pooled to form an external validation set. The paper as a whole reports these results and caveats: Patients who later achieved disease control showed a bifurcated PBMC repertoire reorganization at W3, with increased clonality or increased diversity, unlike progressors. The study was unable to establish whether the T cell clones driving the repertoire changes were melanoma-specific or instead reflected general immune activation. The relatively small sample size was recognized as a factor that could limit how well the results generalize.

This TCR came from a human donor with melanoma. Rearrangement joined TRBV7-2 to TRBJ1-2; TRBD1 agrees with 10 junctional bases. The sequences come from blood, collected from a patient treated with checkpoint blockade. The nucleotide sequence reads TGTGCCAGCAGCTTAGTGGGGACAGGGGCTAACTATGGCTACACCTTC. Translation gives CASSLVGTGANYGYTF.